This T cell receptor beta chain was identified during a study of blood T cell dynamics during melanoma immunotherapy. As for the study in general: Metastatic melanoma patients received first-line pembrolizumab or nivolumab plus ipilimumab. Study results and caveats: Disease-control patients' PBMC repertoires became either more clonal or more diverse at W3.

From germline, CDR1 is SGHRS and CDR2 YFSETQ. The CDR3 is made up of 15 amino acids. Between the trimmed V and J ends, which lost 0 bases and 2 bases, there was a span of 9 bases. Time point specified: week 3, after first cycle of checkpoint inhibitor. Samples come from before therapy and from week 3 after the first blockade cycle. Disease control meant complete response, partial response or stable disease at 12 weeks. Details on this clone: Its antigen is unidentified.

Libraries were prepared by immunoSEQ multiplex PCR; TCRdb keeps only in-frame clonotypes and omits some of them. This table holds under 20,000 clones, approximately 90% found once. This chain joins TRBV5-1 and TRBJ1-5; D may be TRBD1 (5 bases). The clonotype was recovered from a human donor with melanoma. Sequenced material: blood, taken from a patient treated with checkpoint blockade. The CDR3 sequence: CASSLGGFGNQPQHF. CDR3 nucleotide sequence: TGCGCCAGCAGCTTGGGGGGGTTTGGCAATCAGCCCCAGCATTTT.